The rows below give T cell receptor beta chains drawn from one sample of a study of cytomegalovirus exposure and HLA in healthy donors. Data came from immunoSEQ multiplex PCR; TCRdb stores just in-frame clones and leaves some out. The profile shows about 110,000 clones, under 85% of them singletons. The specimen sequenced was PBMCs. Receptor source: a young woman in good health and CMV-seronegative. Each CDR3 is given with its conserved first and last residue. A D gene is named only where the DNA matches it firmly. Expanded clones get a size class; other rows say once, few or many, or leave the size out.

>TRBJ1-6|TRBV2|.|.
CASSRADSNSPLHF
TGTGCCAGCAGCCGGGCGGACAGCAATTCACCCCTCCACTTT
>TRBJ2-6|TRBV13|.|.
CASSFGQSDSGANVLTF
TGTGCCAGCAGCTTCGGACAGTCCGACTCTGGGGCCAACGTCCTGACTTTC
>TRBJ1-2|TRBV27|few|TRBD1
CASSAPGTGKGYTF
TGTGCCAGCAGTGCCCCCGGGACAGGGAAGGGCTACACCTTC
>TRBJ1-4|TRBV25-1|.|TRBD1
CASSEWGQGWEKLFF
TGTGCCAGCAGTGAATGGGGACAGGGGTGGGAAAAACTGTTTTTT
>TRBJ2-3|TRBV2|.|.
CASSSPTDTQYF
TGTGCCAGCAGTTCCCCTACGGATACGCAGTATTTT
>TRBJ1-1|TRBV9|.|.
CASSGGGRTEAFF
TGTGCCAGCAGCGGAGGTGGAAGAACTGAAGCTTTCTTT
>TRBJ1-5|TRBV10-3|.|.
CAISEFGQNQPQHF
TGTGCCATCAGTGAGTTTGGCCAGAATCAGCCCCAGCATTTT
>TRBJ2-7|TRBV30|.|TRBD1
CAYLTGTGGEQYF
TGTGCCTACCTCACCGGGACAGGGGGCGAGCAGTACTTC
>TRBJ1-1|TRBV7-2|.|TRBD1
CASSFTGVNTEAFF
TGTGCCAGCAGCTTCACAGGGGTAAACACTGAAGCTTTCTTT
>TRBJ2-7|TRBV9|.|TRBD1
CASSVGQGAYEQYF
TGTGCCAGCAGCGTAGGACAGGGGGCCTACGAGCAGTACTTC